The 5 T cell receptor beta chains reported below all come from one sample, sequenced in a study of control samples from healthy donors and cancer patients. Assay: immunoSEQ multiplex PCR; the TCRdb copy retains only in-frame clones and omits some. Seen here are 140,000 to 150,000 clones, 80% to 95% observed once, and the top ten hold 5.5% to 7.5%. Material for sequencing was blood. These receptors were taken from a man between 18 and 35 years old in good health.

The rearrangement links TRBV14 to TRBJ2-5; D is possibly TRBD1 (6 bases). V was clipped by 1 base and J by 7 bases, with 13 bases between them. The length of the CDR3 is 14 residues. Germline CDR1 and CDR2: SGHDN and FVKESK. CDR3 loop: CASSQAGAPGTQYF. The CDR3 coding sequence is TGTGCCAGCAGCCAAGCAGGGGCCCCAGGGACCCAGTACTTC.

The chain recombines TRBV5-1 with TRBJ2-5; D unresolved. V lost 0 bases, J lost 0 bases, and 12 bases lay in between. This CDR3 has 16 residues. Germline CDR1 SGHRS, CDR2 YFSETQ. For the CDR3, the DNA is TGCGCCAGCAGCTTGGAAACCGGTTGGTACCAAGAGACCCAGTACTTC. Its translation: CASSLETGWYQETQYF.

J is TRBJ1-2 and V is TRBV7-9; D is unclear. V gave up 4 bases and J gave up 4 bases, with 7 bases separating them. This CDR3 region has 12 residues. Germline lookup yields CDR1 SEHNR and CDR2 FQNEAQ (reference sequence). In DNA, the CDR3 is TGTGCCAGCAGCTCATCATCCTATGGCTACACCTTC. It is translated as CASSSSSYGYTF.

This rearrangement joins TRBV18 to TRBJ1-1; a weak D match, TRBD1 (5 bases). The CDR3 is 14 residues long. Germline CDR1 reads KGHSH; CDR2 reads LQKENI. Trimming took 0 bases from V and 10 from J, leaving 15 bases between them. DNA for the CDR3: TGTGCCAGCTCACCACCGGGATTGCAGGGCGGAGCTTTCTTT. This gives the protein CASSPPGLQGGAFF.

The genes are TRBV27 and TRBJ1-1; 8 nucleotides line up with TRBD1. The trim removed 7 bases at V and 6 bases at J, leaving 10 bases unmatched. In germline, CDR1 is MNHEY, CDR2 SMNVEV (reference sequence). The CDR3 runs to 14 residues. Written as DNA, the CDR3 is TGTGCCAGCAACACACAGGGGGGGGGCTCTGAAGCTTTCTTT. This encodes CASNTQGGGSEAFF.